The source of this T cell receptor beta chain is a study of blood T cell repertoires in COVID-19 (dated by TCRdb to about 2020). About the investigation overall: Collaborator samples came from the United States, Italy and Spain and covered acute and convalescent phases of COVID-19. The prospective study material was composed of cDNA or gDNA derived from T cells, B-cell-depleted T cells, or PBMCs. Subjects who had been exposed to COVID-19, were actively infected with it, or had recovered from it provided the deeply sampled blood TCRbeta repertoires that made up the dataset. The repertoires were made available in a free public database intended to serve as a resource for research on the immune response to SARS-CoV-2. Samples came from the ongoing ImmuneRACE study (first 160 participants) plus 1,254 subjects from 6 global collaborators. A de-identified subject ID, COVID-19 status, age in years and sex were almost always included in the sample metadata. Where available, HLA class I and class II types were obtained from metadata supplied by the sample provider rather than from assay-based typing.

TCRbeta CDR3 regions were amplified from genomic DNA by means of the immunoSEQ Assay, a bias-controlled multiplex PCR. Per the authors' processing: The number of nucleated cells in each sample was estimated from the amplification of reference gene primers within the assay. To quantify the absolute abundance of each unique TCRbeta CDR3 rearrangement, sequence reads were collapsed and filtered. For each sample, productive Simpson clonality was calculated by taking the square root of Simpson's diversity index across productive rearrangements. The table comes from immuneACCESS by way of TCRdb, which keeps in-frame sequences with V and J called. Part of the clones is missing from these tables; in studies checked, under half for an unresolved V gene and the rest for unknown reasons. The V and J calls and clone size were taken over from that table, and D and trimming were inferred from the DNA. This sample comprises about 170,000 clones, around 85% of them detected only once. Together, the top ten hold approximately 11% of the sample.

Broader findings and caveats from the paper: The amount of clinical and demographic metadata varied by source and participant and was provided uncurated.

In Seattle, one collaborating source enrolled patients while the infection was active and tracked those patients longitudinally over the course of disease. The collaborating institutions used their own protocols to collect whole blood in K2EDTA tubes. For TCRbeta analysis, collaborator samples were shipped as frozen whole blood, as isolated PBMCs, or as DNA extracted from either sample type. V is pruned by 5 bases and J by 2 bases, leaving 2 bases of the junction without a gene match. The CDR3 spans 13 residues, from the cysteine through the phenylalanine. Kept here is only the CDR3 DNA, which spans 39 bases and is read in frame from base 1. As regards this clone: Its cognate antigen has yet to be identified. This could be a read error, since a much larger clone is one nucleotide away.

Sequences were obtained from peripheral blood. This sequence was found in an older woman with COVID-19, enrolled during active disease. The rearranged chain carries TRBV12-3 or TRBV12-4 and TRBJ1-2; 7 of the junction bases match TRBD1. The CDR3 region reads CASSPTGNYGYTF. The bases are TGTGCCAGCAGTCCGACAGGGAACTATGGCTACACCTTC.